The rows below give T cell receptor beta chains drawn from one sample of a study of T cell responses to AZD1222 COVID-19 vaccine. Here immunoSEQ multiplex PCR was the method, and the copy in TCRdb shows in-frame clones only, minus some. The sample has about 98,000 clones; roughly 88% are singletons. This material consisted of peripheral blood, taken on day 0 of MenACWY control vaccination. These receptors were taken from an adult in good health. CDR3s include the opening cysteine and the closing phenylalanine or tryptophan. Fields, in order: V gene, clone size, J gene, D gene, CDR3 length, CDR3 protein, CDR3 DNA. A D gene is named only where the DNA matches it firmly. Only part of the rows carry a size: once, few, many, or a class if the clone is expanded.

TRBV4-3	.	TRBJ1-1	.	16	CASSQAVGGRNTEAFF	TGCGCCAGCAGCCAAGCAGTCGGGGGGAGGAACACTGAAGCTTTCTTT
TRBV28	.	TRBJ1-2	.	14	CASSLGRTNYGYTF	TGTGCCAGCAGTTTAGGTAGGACTAACTATGGCTACACCTTC
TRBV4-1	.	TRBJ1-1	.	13	CASSRGQNTEAFF	TGCGCCAGCAGCCGGGGTCAAAACACTGAAGCTTTCTTT
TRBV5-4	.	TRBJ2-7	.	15	CASSGGTVGSYEQYF	TGTGCCAGCAGCGGGGGGACAGTCGGCTCCTACGAGCAGTACTTC
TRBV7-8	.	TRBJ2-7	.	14	CASKKEAGAYEQYF	TGTGCCAGCAAAAAGGAGGCAGGGGCCTACGAGCAGTACTTC
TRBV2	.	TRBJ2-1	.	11	CASRAGEEQFF	TGTGCCAGCAGAGCAGGGGAGGAGCAGTTCTTC
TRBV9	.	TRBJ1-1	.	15	CASSVGGRADTEAFF	TGTGCCAGCAGCGTAGGTGGACGGGCGGACACTGAAGCTTTCTTT
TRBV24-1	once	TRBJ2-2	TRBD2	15	CATRSSGLVGGELFF	TGTGCCACCAGATCCTCGGGACTAGTGGGGGGGGAGCTGTTTTTT
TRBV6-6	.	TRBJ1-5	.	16	CASSYSRDSSNQPQHF	TGTGCCAGCAGTTACTCGAGAGACAGTAGCAATCAGCCCCAGCATTTT
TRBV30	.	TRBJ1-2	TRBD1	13	CAWSVDRGYGYTF	TGTGCCTGGAGCGTAGACAGGGGCTATGGCTACACCTTC
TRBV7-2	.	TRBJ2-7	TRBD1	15	CASRLRGGPTYEQYF	TGTGCCAGCAGGTTACGAGGGGGCCCTACCTACGAGCAGTACTTC
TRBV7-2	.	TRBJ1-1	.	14	CASSLSAGNTEAFF	TGTGCCAGCAGCTTATCGGCGGGGAACACTGAAGCTTTCTTT
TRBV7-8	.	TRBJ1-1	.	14	CASTRGRGWTEAFF	TGTGCCAGCACCAGGGGTCGGGGTTGGACGGAAGCTTTCTTT
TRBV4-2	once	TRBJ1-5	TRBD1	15	CASSPTGDSNQPQHF	TGTGCCAGCAGCCCGACAGGGGATAGCAATCAGCCCCAGCATTTT
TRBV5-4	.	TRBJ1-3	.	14	CASSFIGPGNTIYF	TGTGCCAGCAGCTTCATCGGCCCTGGAAACACCATATATTTT
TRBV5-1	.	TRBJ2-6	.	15	CASSAGQAGANVLTF	TGCGCCAGCAGTGCAGGGCAGGCTGGGGCCAACGTCCTGACTTTC
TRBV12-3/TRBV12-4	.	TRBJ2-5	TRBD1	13	CASSWTGEETQYF	TGTGCCAGCAGTTGGACAGGGGAAGAGACCCAGTACTTC
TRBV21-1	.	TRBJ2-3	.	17	CASSKDETGESTDTQYF	TGTGCCAGCAGCAAAGATGAAACAGGGGAGTCCACAGATACGCAGTATTTT
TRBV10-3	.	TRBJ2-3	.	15	CAISETSRRIDTQYF	TGTGCCATCAGTGAAACTAGTAGGAGAATAGATACGCAGTATTTT
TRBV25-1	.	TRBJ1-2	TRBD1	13	CASSEGQGYGYTF	TGTGCCAGCAGTGAAGGACAGGGCTATGGCTACACCTTC
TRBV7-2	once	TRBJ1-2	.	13	CASSSPREGGYTF	TGTGCCAGCAGCTCCCCCAGGGAGGGCGGCTACACCTTC
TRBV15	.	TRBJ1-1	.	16	CATSRDPYRENTEAFF	TGTGCCACCAGCAGAGATCCGTACAGGGAAAACACTGAAGCTTTCTTT
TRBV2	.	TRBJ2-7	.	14	CASSEFVSSYEQYF	TGTGCCAGCAGTGAATTTGTTTCCTCCTACGAGCAGTACTTC
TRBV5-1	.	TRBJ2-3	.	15	CASSFSSESADTQYF	TGCGCCAGCAGTTTTAGTAGCGAATCCGCAGATACGCAGTATTTT
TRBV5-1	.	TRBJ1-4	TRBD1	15	CASSLRQGSGEKLFF	TGCGCCAGCAGCCTGCGACAGGGATCGGGTGAAAAACTGTTTTTT
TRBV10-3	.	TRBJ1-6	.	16	CAISVRGGKGNSPLHF	TGTGCCATCAGTGTCCGGGGGGGTAAGGGTAATTCACCCCTCCACTTT
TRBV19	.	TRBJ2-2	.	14	CASQGTVDTGELFF	TGTGCCAGCCAGGGGACTGTAGACACCGGGGAGCTGTTTTTT
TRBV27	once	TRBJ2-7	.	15	CASSLSWQGLAEQYF	TGTGCCAGCAGTTTATCGTGGCAGGGGCTCGCCGAGCAGTACTTC
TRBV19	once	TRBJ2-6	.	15	CASSIGLSGANVLTF	TGTGCCAGTAGTATAGGGCTCTCTGGGGCCAACGTCCTGACTTTC
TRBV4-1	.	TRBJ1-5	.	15	CASSPKVEGLQPQHF	TGCGCCAGCAGCCCCAAGGTGGAGGGTCTTCAGCCCCAGCATTTT
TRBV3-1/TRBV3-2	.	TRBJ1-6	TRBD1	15	CASSHAGTGGSPLHF	TGTGCCAGCAGCCATGCCGGGACAGGGGGTTCACCCCTCCACTTT
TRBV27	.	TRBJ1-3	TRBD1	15	CASSLFRGQGNTIYF	TGTGCCAGCAGTTTATTCAGGGGGCAAGGAAACACCATATATTTT
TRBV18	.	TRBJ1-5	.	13	CASTQNSNQPQHF	TGTGCCAGCACACAGAATAGCAATCAGCCCCAGCATTTT
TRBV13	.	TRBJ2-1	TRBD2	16	CASRGLADISYNEQFF	TGTGCCAGCAGAGGGCTAGCGGACATCTCCTACAATGAGCAGTTCTTC
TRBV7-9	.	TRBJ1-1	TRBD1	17	CASSLDSGGTGFLGAFF	TGTGCCAGCAGCTTAGACTCCGGGGGGACAGGATTTCTGGGAGCTTTCTTT
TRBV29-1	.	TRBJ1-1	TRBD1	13	CSGQQGNKFEAFF	TGCAGCGGCCAACAGGGGAATAAGTTTGAAGCTTTCTTT
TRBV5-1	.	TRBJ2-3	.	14	CASSSLVSTDTQYF	TGCGCCAGCAGCTCACTAGTCAGCACAGATACGCAGTATTTT
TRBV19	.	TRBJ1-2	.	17	CASSIEGRKGARGGYTF	TGTGCCAGTAGTATAGAAGGCAGGAAGGGAGCGCGGGGCGGCTACACCTTC
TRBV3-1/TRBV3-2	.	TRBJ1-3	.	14	CASSQGAGGNTIYF	TGTGCCAGCAGCCAGGGGGCTGGAGGAAACACCATATATTTT
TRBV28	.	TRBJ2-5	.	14	CASSSRDLQETQYF	TGTGCCAGCAGTTCCCGGGACTTACAAGAGACCCAGTACTTC
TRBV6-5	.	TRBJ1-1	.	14	CASVVGQPNTEAFF	TGTGCCAGTGTCGTTGGCCAACCGAACACTGAAGCTTTCTTT
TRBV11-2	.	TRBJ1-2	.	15	CASSLVGGGNYGYTF	TGTGCCAGCAGCTTAGTTGGGGGGGGCAACTATGGCTACACCTTC